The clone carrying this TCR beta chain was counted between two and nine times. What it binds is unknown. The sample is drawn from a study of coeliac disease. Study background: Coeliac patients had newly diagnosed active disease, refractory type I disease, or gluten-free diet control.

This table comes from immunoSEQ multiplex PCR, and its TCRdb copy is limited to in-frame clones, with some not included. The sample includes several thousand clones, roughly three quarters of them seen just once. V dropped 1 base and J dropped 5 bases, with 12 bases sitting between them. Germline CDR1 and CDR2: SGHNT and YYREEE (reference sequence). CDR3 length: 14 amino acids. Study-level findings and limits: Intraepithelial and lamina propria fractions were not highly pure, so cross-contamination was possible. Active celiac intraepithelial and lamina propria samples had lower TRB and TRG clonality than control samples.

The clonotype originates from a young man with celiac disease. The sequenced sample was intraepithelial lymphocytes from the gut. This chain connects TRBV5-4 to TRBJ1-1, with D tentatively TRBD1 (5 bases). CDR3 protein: CASSLWRGDTEAFF. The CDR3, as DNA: TGTGCCAGCAGCTTGTGGAGGGGCGATACTGAAGCTTTCTTT.